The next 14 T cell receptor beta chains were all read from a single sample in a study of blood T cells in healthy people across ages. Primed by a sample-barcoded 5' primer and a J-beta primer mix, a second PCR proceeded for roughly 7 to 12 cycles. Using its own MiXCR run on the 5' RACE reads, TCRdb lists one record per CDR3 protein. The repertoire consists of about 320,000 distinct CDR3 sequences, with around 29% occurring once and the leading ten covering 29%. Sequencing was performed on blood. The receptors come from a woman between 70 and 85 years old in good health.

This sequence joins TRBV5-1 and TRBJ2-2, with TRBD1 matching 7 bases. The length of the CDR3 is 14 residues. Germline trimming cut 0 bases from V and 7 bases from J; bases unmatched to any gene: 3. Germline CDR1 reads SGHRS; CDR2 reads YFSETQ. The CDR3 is CASSLDRGVGELFF. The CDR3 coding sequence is TGCGCCAGCAGCTTGGACAGGGGTGTCGGGGAGCTGTTTTTT.

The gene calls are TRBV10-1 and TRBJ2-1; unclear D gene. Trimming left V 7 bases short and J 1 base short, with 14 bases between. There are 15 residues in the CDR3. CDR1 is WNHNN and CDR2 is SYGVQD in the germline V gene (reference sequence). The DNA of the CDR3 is TGCGCCAGCAAGGCAGCTCCCCTTTCCTACAATGAGCAGTTCTTC. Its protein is CASKAAPLSYNEQFF.

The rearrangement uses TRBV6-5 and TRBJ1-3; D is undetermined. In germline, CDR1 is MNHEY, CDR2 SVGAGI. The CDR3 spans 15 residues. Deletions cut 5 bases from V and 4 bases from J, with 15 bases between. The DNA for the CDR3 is TGTGCCAGCAGTCGGGGATCAAGAGGGGGAAACACCATATATTTT. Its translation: CASSRGSRGGNTIYF.

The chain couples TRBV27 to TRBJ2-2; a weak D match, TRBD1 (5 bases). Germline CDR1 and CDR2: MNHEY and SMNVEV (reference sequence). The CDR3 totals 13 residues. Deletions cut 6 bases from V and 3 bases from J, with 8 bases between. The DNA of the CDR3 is TGTGCCAGCAGCCAGACAGACACCGGGGAGCTGTTTTTT. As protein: CASSQTDTGELFF.

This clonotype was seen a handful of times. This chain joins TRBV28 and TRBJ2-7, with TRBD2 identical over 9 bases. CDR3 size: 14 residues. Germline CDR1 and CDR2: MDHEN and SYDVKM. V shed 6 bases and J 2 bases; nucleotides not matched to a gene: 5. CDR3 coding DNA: TGTGCCAGCAGCCAAGGACTAGCGACCTACGAGCAGTACTTC. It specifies CASSQGLATYEQYF.

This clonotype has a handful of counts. The CDR3 region is CSVGRDLYNEQFF. The CDR3, as DNA: TGCAGCGTGGGGAGGGACCTCTACAATGAGCAGTTCTTC. The chain uses TRBV29-1 and TRBJ2-1, with 7 bases lining up with TRBD2. CDR3 size: 13 residues. Per the germline V gene, CDR1 is SQVTM and CDR2 is ANQGSEA. V was clipped by 6 bases and J by 3 bases; unmatched bases: 5.

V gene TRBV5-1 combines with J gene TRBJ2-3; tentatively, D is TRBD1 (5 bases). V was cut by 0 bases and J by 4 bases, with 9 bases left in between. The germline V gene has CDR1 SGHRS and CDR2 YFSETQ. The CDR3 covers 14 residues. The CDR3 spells CASSLDQGADTQYF. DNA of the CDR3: TGCGCCAGCAGCTTGGACCAGGGCGCAGATACGCAGTATTTT. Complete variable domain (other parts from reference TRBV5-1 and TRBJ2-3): KAGVTQTPRYLIKTRGQQVTLSCSPISGHRSVSWYQQTPGQGLQFLFEYFSETQRNKGNFPGRFSGRQFSNSRSEMNVSTLELGDSALYLCASSLDQGADTQYFGPGTRLTVL.

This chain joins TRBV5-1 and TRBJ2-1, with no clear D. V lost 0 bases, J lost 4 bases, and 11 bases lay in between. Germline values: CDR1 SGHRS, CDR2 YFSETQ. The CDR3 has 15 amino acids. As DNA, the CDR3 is TGCGCCAGCAGCTTGGCCGAGATAAATTACAATGAGCAGTTCTTC. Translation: CASSLAEINYNEQFF.

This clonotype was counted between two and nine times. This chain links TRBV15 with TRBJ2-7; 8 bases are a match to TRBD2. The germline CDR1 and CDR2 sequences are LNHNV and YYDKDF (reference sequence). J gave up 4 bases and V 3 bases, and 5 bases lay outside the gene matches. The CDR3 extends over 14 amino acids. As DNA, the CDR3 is TGTGCCACCAGCAGCCCGGGACTAGGGTACGAGCAGTACTTC. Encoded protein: CATSSPGLGYEQYF.

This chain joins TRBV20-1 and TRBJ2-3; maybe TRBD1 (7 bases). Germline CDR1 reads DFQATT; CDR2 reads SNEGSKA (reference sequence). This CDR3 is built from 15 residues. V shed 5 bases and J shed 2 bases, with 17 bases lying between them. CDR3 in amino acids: CSAPTGEVLTDTQYF. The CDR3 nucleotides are TGCAGTGCTCCAACAGGGGAGGTCCTCACAGATACGCAGTATTTT.

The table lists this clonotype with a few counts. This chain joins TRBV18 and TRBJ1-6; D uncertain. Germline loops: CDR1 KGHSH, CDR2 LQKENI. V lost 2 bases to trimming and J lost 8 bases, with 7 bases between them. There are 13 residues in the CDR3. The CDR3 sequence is CASSPTTDSPLHF. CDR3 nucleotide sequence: TGTGCCAGCTCACCAACCACGGATTCACCCCTCCACTTT.

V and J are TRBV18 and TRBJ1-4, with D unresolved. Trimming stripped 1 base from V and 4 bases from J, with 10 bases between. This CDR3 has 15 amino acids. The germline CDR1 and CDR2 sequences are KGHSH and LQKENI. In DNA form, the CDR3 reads TGTGCCAGCTCACCACGAACTTTGGGTAATGAAAAACTGTTTTTT. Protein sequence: CASSPRTLGNEKLFF.

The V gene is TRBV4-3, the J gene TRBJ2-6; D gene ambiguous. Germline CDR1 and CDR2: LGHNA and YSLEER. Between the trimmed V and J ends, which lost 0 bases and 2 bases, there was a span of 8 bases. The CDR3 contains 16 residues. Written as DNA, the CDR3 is TGCGCCAGCAGCCAAGAGTCCGGTACTGGGGCCAACGTCCTGACTTTC. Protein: CASSQESGTGANVLTF.

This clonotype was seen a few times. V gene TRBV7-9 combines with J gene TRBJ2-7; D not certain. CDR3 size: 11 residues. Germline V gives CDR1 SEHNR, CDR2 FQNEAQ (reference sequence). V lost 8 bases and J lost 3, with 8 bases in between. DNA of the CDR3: TGTGCCAGCGGCCTCTACTACGAGCAGTACTTC. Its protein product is CASGLYYEQYF. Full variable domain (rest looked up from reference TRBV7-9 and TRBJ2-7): DTGVSQNPRHKITKRGQNVTFRCDPISEHNRLYWYRQTLGQGPEFLTYFQNEAQLEKSRLLSDRFSAERPKGSFSTLEIQRTEQGDSAMYLCASGLYYEQYFGPGTRLTVT.